Listed below are T cell receptor beta chains from one sample, sequenced in a study of blood T cell repertoires in COVID-19. Repertoires were generated with immunoSEQ multiplex PCR, while TCRdb's copy carries only in-frame clones and drops some. Here the sample spans some 240,000 clones, approximately 83% being singletons. The sequencing sample was made of PBMCs or T cells enriched from blood (not recorded which). The receptors stem from a woman in her forties with acute COVID-19. Each CDR3 is given with its conserved first and last residue. Each record gives: V gene, D gene, clone size, J gene, CDR3 DNA, CDR3 protein. D genes are given only for firm matches. The size field is filled for only some rows; it gives once, few, many or a size class.

TRBV7-8	TRBD2	.	TRBJ2-7	TGTGCCAGCACCCTCCTGCCGACTAGCGGGGGCTACGAGCAGTACTTC	CASTLLPTSGGYEQYF
TRBV7-9	.	.	TRBJ2-5	TGTGCCAGCAGCCCCGGGGAGACCCAGTACTTC	CASSPGETQYF
TRBV9	TRBD2	few	TRBJ2-5	TGTGCCAGCAGCGTCACTAGCGGGAGTGGCCAAGAGACCCAGTACTTC	CASSVTSGSGQETQYF
TRBV2	.	.	TRBJ2-1	TGTGCCAGCAGTGAAGTAACCAGCTCCTACAATGAGCAGTTCTTC	CASSEVTSSYNEQFF
TRBV6-5	TRBD2	.	TRBJ2-7	TGTGCCAGCAGTTACTCCGGACTAGCGGAGAGAGAGCAGTACTTC	CASSYSGLAEREQYF
TRBV29-1	TRBD1	.	TRBJ1-1	TGCAGCGGGAAGGGGGCTAACACTGAAGCTTTCTTT	CSGKGANTEAFF
TRBV7-2	.	few	TRBJ1-3	TGTGCCAGCAGCTTAGTGGCCAGCTCTGGAAACACCATATATTTT	CASSLVASSGNTIYF
TRBV29-1	.	.	TRBJ1-1	TGCAGCGTTGAAGAGGGGGGGAACACTGAAGCTTTCTTT	CSVEEGGNTEAFF
TRBV24-1	.	.	TRBJ2-7	TGTGCCACCAGTGATTTGCTTACTAGGGATCAGGGGTTGACCTACGAGCAGTACTTC	CATSDLLTRDQGLTYEQYF
TRBV19	.	.	TRBJ2-1	TGTGCCAGTAGTATATACAGTTCCTACAATGAGCAGTTCTTC	CASSIYSSYNEQFF
TRBV9	.	.	TRBJ2-1	TGTGCCAGCAGCGTAATTGGGTCGCGGAGCTCCTACAATGAGCAGTTCTTC	CASSVIGSRSSYNEQFF
TRBV3-1/TRBV3-2	TRBD2	.	TRBJ2-2	TGTGCCAGCAGCTCTCCGGGACTAGCGGGAGTGGGCGGGGAGCTGTTTTTT	CASSSPGLAGVGGELFF
TRBV9	TRBD1	once	TRBJ1-3	TGTGCCAGCAGCGTAACTGACAGGGGGCCTGGAAACACCATATATTTT	CASSVTDRGPGNTIYF
TRBV5-1	TRBD2	.	TRBJ2-2	TGCGCCAGCAGCCAAGGACTAGCCGGAAACACCGGGGAGCTGTTTTTT	CASSQGLAGNTGELFF
TRBV5-1	.	.	TRBJ1-5	TGCGCCAGCAGCCCGGACGGGGGCAATCAGCCCCAGCATTTT	CASSPDGGNQPQHF
TRBV5-6	TRBD1	.	TRBJ1-2	TGTGCCAGCACATTACAGGGGGCGCTTGGCTACACCTTC	CASTLQGALGYTF
TRBV7-9	TRBD1	once	TRBJ2-5	TGTGCCAGCAGCTTATACGAGGGGGCAAAGACCCAGTACTTC	CASSLYEGAKTQYF
TRBV19	.	.	TRBJ2-2	TGTGCCAGTAGTGAACGTACCGGGACAATAAACACCGGGGAGCTGTTTTTT	CASSERTGTINTGELFF
TRBV27	.	.	TRBJ2-1	TGTGCCAGCAGTTCCCTTGGGGCAGGGGACAATGAGCAGTTCTTC	CASSSLGAGDNEQFF
TRBV7-9	.	.	TRBJ1-4	TGTGCCAGCAGCTTACGGACCGGGCCCCTGAGGGCAACTAATGAAAAACTGTTTTTT	CASSLRTGPLRATNEKLFF